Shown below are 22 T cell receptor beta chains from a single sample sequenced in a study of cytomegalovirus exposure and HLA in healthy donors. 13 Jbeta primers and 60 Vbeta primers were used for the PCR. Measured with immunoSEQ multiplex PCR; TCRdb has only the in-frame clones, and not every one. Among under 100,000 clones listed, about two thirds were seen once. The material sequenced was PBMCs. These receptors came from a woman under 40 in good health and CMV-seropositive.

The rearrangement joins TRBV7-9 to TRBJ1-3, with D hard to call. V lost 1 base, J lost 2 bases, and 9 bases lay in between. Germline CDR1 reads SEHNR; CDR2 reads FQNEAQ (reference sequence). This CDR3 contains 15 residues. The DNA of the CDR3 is TGTGCCAGCAGCTTAGATCGAGGAACTGGAAACACCATATATTTT. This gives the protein CASSLDRGTGNTIYF.

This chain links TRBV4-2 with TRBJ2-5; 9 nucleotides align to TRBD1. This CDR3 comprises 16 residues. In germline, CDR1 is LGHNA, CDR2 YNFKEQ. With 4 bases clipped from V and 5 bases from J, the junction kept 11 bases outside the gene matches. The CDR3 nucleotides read TGTGCCAGCAGCCTGGGGGGACAGGGAGGATCGGAGACCCAGTACTTC. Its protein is CASSLGGQGGSETQYF.

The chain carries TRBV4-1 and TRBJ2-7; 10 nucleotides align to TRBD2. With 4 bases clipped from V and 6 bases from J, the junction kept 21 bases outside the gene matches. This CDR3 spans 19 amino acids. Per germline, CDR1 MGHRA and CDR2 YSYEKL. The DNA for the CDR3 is TGCGCCAGCAGCCCATCACCGGGAGCAAGCGGGGGGGCGAAGGGCGAGCAGTACTTC. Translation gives CASSPSPGASGGAKGEQYF.

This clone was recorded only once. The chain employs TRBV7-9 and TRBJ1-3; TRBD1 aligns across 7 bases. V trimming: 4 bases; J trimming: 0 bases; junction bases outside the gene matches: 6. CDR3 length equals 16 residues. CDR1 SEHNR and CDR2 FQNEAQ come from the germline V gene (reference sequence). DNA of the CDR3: TGTGCCAGCAGCTCAAGAGGGACAGTCTCTGGAAACACCATATATTTT. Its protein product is CASSSRGTVSGNTIYF.

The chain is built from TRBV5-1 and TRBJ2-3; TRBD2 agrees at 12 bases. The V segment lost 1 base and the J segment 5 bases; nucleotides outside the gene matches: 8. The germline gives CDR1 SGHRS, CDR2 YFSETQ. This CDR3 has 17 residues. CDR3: CASSLRASGGAGDTQYF. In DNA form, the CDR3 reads TGCGCCAGCAGCTTGAGGGCTAGCGGGGGGGCCGGAGATACGCAGTATTTT.

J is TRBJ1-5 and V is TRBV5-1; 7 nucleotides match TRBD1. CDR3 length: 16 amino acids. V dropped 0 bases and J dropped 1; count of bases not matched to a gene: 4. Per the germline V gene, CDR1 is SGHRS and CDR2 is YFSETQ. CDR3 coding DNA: TGCGCCAGCAGCTTGGGGTCGACAGGGAGCAATCAGCCCCAGCATTTT. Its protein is CASSLGSTGSNQPQHF.

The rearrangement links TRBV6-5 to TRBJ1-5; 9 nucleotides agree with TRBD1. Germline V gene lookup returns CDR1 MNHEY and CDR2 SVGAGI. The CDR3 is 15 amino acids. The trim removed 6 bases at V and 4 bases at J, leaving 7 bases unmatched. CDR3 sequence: CASRMDRGRNQPQHF. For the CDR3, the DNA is TGTGCCAGCAGGATGGACAGGGGTCGGAATCAGCCCCAGCATTTT.

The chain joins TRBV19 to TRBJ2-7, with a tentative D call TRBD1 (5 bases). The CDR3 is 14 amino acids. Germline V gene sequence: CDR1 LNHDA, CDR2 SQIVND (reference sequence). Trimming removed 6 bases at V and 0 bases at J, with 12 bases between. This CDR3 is CASRDMESSYEQYF. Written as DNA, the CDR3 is TGTGCCAGTAGGGACATGGAAAGCTCCTACGAGCAGTACTTC.

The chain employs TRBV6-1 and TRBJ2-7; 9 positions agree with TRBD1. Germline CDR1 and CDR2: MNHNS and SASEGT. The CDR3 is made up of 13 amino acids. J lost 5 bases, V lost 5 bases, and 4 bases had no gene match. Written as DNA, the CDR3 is TGTGCCAGCAGTTCCTGGGACAGGGACGAGCAGTACTTC. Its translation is CASSSWDRDEQYF.

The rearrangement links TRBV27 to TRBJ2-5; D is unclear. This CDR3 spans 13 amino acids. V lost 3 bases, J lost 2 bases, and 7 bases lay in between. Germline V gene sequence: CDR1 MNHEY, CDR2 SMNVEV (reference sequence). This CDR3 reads CASSFLVQETQYF. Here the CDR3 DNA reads TGTGCCAGCAGTTTTCTCGTTCAAGAGACCCAGTACTTC.

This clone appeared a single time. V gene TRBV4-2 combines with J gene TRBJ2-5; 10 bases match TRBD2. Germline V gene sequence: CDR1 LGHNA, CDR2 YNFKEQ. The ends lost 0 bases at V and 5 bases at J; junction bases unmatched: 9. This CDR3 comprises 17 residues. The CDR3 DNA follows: TGTGCCAGCAGCCAAGAGCGGGCAGCGGGGGGGTTTGAGACCCAGTACTTC. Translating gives CASSQERAAGGFETQYF.

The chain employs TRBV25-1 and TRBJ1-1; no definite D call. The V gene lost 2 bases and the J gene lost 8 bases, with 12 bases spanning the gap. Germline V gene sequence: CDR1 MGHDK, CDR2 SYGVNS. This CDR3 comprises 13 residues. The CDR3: CASSEGSGREAFF. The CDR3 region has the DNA TGTGCCAGCAGTGAAGGTTCAGGAAGGGAAGCTTTCTTT. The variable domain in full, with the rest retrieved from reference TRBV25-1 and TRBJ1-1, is EADIYQTPRYLVIGTGKKITLECSQTMGHDKMYWYQQDPGMELHLIHYSYGVNSTEKGDLSSESTVSRIRTEHFPLTLESARPSHTSQYLCASSEGSGREAFFGQGTRLTVV.

CDR3 region: CASSYSREPNSPLHF. Written as DNA, the CDR3 is TGTGCCAGCAGTTACTCGAGGGAGCCCAATTCACCCCTCCACTTT. V and J are TRBV6-5 and TRBJ1-6; D is unclear. CDR1 is MNHEY and CDR2 is SVGAGI in the germline V gene. The CDR3 is 15 amino acids. Trimming cost V 0 bases and J 7 bases, with 10 bases left between them.

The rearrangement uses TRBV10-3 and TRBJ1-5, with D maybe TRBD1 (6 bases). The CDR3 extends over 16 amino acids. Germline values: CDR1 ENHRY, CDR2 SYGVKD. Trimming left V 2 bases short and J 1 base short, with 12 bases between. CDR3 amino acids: CAISERGGESNQPQHF. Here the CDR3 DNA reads TGTGCCATCAGTGAGCGGGGGGGCGAAAGCAATCAGCCCCAGCATTTT.

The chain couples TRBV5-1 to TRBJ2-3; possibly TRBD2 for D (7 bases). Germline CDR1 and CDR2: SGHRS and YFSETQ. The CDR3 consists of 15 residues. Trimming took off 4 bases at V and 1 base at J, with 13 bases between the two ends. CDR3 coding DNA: TGCGCCAGCAGCGGGACGGGGGGCCGCACAGATACGCAGTATTTT. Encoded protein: CASSGTGGRTDTQYF.

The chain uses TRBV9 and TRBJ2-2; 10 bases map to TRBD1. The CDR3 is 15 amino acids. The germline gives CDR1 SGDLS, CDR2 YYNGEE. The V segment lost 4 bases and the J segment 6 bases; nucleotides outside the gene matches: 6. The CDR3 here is CASSTGQGGPGELFF. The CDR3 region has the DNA TGTGCCAGCAGCACCGGACAGGGGGGACCCGGGGAGCTGTTTTTT.

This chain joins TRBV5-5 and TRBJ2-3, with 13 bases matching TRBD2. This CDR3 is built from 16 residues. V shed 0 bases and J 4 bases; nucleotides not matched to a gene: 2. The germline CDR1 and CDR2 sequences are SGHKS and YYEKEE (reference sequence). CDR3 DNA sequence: TGTGCCAGCAGCTTGGGGACTAGCGGGGGCCCAGATACGCAGTATTTT. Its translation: CASSLGTSGGPDTQYF.

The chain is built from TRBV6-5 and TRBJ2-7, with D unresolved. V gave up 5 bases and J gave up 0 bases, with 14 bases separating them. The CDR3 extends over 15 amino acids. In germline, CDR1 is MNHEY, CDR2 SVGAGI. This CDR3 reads CASSLSVHLSYEQYF. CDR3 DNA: TGTGCCAGCAGTCTAAGTGTCCACCTCTCCTACGAGCAGTACTTC.

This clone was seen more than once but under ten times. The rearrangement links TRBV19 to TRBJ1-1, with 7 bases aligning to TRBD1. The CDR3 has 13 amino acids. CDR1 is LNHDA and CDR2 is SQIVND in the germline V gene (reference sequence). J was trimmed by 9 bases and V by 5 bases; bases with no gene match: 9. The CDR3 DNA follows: TGTGCCAGTAGTTTCCTACAGGGGCCCCAAGCTTTCTTT. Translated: CASSFLQGPQAFF.

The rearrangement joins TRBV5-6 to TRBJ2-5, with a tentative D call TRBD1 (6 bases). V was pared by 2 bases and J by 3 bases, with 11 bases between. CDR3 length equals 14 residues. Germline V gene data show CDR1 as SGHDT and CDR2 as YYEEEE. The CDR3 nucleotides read TGTGCCAGCAGCTTCCGACAGGTTAAAGAGACCCAGTACTTC. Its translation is CASSFRQVKETQYF.

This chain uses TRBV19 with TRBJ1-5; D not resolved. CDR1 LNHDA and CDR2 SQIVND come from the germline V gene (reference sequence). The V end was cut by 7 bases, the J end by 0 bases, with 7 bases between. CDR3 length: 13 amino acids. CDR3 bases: TGTGCCAGTAACTCTTTTAGCAATCAGCCCCAGCATTTT. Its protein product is CASNSFSNQPQHF.

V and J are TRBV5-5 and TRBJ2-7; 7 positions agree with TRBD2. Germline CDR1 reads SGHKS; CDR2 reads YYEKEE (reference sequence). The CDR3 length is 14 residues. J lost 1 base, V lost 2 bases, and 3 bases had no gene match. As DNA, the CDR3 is TGTGCCAGCAGCTTCACTAGCGTGTCCTACGAGCAGTACTTC. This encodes CASSFTSVSYEQYF.